This T cell receptor (beta chain) was sequenced during a study of blood T cell repertoires in COVID-19. About the study: COVID-19 samples collected from the United States, Italy and Spain covered acute and convalescent phases. Sample material is recorded as cDNA or gDNA derived from T cells, B-cell-depleted T cells, or PBMCs.

Original data processing: The authors estimated nucleated cell counts from reference gene primer amplification. TCRdb's table, derived via immunoSEQ multiplex PCR, lists solely in-frame clones and lacks some. V and J calls and clone size follow that table, whereas D and trimming were derived from the DNA. Found here are 200,000 to 250,000 clones, roughly 80% of them singletons; the top ten hold roughly 3.4%. The germline CDR1 and CDR2 sequences are ENHRY and SYGVKD. Trimming took 5 bases from V and 4 from J, leaving 10 bases between them. The CDR3 totals 13 residues. The J gene is TRBJ2-3, the V gene TRBV10-3, with D maybe TRBD2 (5 bases). Source material: peripheral blood. This clonotype originated in a woman under 30 with acute or convalescent COVID-19. CDR3 loop: CAISFTSADTQYF. The CDR3 DNA sequence: TGTGCCATCAGTTTCACTAGTGCAGATACGCAGTATTTT.